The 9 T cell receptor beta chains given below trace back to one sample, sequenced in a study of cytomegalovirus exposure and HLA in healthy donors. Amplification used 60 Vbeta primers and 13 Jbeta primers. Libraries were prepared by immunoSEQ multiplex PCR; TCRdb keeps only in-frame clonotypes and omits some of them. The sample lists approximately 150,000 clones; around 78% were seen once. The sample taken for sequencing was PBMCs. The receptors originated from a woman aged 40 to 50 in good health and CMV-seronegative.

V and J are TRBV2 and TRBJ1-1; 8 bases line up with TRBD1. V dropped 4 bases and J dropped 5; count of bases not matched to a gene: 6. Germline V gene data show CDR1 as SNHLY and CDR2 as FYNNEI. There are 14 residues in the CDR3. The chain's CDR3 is CASSAQGARTEAFF. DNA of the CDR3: TGTGCCAGCAGTGCCCAGGGGGCGCGAACTGAAGCTTTCTTT.

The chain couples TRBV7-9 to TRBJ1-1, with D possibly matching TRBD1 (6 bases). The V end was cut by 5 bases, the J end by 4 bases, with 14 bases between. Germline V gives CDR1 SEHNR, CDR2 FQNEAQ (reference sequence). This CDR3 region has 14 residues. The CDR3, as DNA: TGTGCCAGCAGCCCACAGGGTGGGGTCACTGAAGCTTTCTTT. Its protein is CASSPQGGVTEAFF.

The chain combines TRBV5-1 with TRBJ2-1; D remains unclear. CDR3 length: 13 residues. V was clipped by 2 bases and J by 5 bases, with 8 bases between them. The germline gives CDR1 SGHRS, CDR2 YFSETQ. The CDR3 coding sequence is TGCGCCAGCAGCTTCACAGTAAACAATGAGCAGTTCTTC. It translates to CASSFTVNNEQFF.

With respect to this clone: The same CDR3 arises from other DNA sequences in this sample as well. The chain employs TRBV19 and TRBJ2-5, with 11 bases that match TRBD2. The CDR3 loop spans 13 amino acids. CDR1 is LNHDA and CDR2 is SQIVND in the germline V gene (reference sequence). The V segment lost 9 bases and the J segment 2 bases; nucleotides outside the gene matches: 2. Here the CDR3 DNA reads TGTGCCAGCAGACTAGCGGGACAAGAGACCCAGTACTTC. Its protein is CASRLAGQETQYF.

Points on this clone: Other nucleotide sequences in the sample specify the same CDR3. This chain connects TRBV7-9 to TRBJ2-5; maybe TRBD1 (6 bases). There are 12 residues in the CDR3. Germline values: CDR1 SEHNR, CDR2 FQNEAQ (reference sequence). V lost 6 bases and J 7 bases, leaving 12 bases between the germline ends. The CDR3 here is CASSPTGWTQYF. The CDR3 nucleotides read TGTGCCAGCAGTCCCACAGGGTGGACCCAGTACTTC.

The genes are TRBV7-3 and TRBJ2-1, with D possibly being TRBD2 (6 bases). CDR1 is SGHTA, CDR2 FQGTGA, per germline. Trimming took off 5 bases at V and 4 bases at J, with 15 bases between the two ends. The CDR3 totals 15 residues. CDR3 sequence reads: CASSPPGTFYNEQFF. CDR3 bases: TGTGCCAGCAGCCCCCCGGGGACTTTTTACAATGAGCAGTTCTTC.

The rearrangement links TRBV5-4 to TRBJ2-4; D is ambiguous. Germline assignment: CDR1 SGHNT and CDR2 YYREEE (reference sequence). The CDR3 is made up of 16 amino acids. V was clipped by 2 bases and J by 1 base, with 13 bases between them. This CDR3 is CASSFPSSGAKNIQYF. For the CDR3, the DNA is TGTGCCAGCAGCTTTCCCTCCTCCGGGGCCAAAAACATTCAGTACTTC. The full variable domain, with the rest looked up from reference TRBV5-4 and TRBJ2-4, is ETGVTQSPTHLIKTRGQQVTLRCSSQSGHNTVSWYQQALGQGPQFIFQYYREEENGRGNFPPRFSGLQFPNYSSELNVNALELDDSALYLCASSFPSSGAKNIQYFGAGTRLSVL.

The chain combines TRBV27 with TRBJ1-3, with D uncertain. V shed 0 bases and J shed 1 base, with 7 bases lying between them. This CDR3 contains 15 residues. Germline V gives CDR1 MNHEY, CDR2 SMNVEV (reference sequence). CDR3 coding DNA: TGTGCCAGCAGTTTATCATGGCAGTCTGGAAACACCATATATTTT. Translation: CASSLSWQSGNTIYF.

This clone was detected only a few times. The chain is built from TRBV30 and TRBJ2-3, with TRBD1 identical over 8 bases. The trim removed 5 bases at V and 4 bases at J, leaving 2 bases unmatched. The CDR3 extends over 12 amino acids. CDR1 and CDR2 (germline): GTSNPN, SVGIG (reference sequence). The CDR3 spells CAWAGGADTQYF. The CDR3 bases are TGTGCCTGGGCAGGGGGCGCAGATACGCAGTATTTT.